This T cell receptor beta chain appears in the sequencing data of a study of T cell changes during pregnancy in multiple sclerosis. This clone was detected once. Assay used: immunoSEQ multiplex PCR; TCRdb lists only in-frame clones, some missing. Of 30,000 to 40,000 clones in the sample, 85% to 90% are singletons; the top ten hold 6% to 7.5%. V lost 7 bases and J lost 7, with 10 bases in between. Germline-derived CDR1 and CDR2 are SNHLY and FYNNEI. The CDR3 length is 11 residues. The J gene is TRBJ1-2, the V gene TRBV2, with D perhaps matching TRBD1 (6 bases). Sequences were derived from CD8+ T cells from peripheral blood mononuclear cells, sampled in the third trimester of pregnancy. The source of this sequence is a female donor with multiple sclerosis, enrolled in a pregnancy study. CDR3 in DNA: TGTGCCAGCAATCCAGGGGCTGGCTACACCTTC. As protein: CASNPGAGYTF.